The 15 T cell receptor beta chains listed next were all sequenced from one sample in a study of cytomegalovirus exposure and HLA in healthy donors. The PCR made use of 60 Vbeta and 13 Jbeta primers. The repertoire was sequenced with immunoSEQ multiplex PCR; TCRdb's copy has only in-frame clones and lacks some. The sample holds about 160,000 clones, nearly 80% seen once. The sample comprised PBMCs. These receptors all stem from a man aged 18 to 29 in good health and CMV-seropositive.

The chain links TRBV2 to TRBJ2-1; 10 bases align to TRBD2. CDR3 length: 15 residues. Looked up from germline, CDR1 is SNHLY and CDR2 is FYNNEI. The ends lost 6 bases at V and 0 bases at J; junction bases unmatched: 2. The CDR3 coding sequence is TGTGCCAGCAGGTTAGCGGGAGGCTCCTACAATGAGCAGTTCTTC. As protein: CASRLAGGSYNEQFF.

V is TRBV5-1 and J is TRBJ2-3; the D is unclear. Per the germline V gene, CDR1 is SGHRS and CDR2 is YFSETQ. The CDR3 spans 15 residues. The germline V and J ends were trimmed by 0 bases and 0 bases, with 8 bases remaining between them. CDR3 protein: CASSLVSSSTDTQYF. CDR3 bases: TGCGCCAGCAGCTTGGTCAGTTCTAGCACAGATACGCAGTATTTT.

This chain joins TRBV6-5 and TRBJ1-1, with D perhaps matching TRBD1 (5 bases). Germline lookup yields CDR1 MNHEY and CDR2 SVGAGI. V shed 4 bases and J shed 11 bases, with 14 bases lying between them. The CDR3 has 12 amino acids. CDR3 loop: CASSSTFWGAFF. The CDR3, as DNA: TGTGCCAGCAGTTCCACCTTTTGGGGCGCTTTCTTT.

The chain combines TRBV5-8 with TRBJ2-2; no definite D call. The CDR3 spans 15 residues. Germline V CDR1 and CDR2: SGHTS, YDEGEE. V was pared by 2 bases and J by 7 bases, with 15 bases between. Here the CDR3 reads CASSFFPRNNGELFF. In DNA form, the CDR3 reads TGTGCCAGCAGCTTCTTCCCGAGGAATAACGGGGAGCTGTTTTTT.

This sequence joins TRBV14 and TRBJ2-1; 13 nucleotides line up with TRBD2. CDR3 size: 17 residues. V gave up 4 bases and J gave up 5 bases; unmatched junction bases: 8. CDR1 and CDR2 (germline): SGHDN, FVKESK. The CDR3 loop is CASSPGLAGALNNEQFF. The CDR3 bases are TGTGCCAGCAGCCCCGGACTAGCGGGGGCTTTGAACAATGAGCAGTTCTTC.

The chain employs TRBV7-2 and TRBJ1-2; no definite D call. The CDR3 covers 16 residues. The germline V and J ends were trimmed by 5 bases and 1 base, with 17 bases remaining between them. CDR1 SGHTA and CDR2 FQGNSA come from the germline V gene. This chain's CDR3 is CASSGTGSANNYGYTF. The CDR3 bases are TGTGCCAGCAGCGGCACCGGGTCCGCAAATAACTATGGCTACACCTTC.

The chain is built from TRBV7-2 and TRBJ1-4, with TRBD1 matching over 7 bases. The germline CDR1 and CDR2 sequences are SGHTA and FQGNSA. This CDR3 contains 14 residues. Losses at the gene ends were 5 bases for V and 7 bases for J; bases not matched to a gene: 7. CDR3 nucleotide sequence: TGTGCCAGCAGCCTGACAGGGTTTGGTGAAAAACTGTTTTTT. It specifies CASSLTGFGEKLFF.

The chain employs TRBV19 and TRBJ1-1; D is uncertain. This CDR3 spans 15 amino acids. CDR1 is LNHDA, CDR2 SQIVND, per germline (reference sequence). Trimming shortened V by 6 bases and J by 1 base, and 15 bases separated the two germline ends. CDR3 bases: TGTGCCAGTAGCCCCAGTAAGTTACCGAACACTGAAGCTTTCTTT. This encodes CASSPSKLPNTEAFF.

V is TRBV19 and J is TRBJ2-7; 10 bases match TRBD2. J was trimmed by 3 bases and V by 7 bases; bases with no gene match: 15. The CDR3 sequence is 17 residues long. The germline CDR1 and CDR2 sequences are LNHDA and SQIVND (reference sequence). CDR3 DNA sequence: TGTGCCAGTACTTTTAAGTTTACGGGACTAGCGATCTACGAGCAGTACTTC. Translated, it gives CASTFKFTGLAIYEQYF.

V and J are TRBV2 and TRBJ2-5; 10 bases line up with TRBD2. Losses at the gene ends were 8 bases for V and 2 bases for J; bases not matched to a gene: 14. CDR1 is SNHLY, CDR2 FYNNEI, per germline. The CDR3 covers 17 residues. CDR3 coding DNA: TGTGCCAGCGTTTACTTCGGGGTAGCGGGGGGTCAAGAGACCCAGTACTTC. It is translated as CASVYFGVAGGQETQYF. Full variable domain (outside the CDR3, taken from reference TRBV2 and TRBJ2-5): EPEVTQTPSHQVTQMGQEVILRCVPISNHLYFYWYRQILGQKVEFLVSFYNNEISEKSEIFDDQFSVERPDGSNFTLKIRSTKLEDSAMYFCASVYFGVAGGQETQYFGPGTRLLVL.

Here the CDR3 reads CASSVDAGDTYEQYF. The CDR3 nucleotides read TGTGCCAGCAGCGTAGATGCGGGGGATACCTACGAGCAGTACTTC. The rearrangement uses TRBV9 and TRBJ2-7; 7 bases match TRBD2. Germline lookup yields CDR1 SGDLS and CDR2 YYNGEE. The CDR3 is 15 residues long. J gave up 2 bases and V 0 bases, and 5 bases lay outside the gene matches.

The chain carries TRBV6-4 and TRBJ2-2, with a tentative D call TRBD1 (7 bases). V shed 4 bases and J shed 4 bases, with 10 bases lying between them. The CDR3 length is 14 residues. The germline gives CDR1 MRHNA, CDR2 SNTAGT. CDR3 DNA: TGTGCCAGCAGTGGACAGGGAGGCACCGGGGAGCTGTTTTTT. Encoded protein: CASSGQGGTGELFF.

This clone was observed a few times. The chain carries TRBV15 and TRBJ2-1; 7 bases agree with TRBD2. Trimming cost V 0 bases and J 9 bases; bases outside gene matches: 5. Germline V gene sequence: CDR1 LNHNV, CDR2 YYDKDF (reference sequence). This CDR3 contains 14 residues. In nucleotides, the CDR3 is TGTGCCACCAGCAGAGAGGCGGGAGAGGGTGAGCAGTTCTTC. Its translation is CATSREAGEGEQFF.

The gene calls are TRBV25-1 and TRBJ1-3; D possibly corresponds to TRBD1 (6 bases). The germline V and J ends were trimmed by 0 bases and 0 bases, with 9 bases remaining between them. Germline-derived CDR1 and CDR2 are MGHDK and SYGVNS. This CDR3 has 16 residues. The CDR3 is CASSEYGQSSGNTIYF. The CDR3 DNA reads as TGTGCCAGCAGTGAATACGGACAGAGCTCTGGAAACACCATATATTTT. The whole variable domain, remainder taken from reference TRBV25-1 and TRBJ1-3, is EADIYQTPRYLVIGTGKKITLECSQTMGHDKMYWYQQDPGMELHLIHYSYGVNSTEKGDLSSESTVSRIRTEHFPLTLESARPSHTSQYLCASSEYGQSSGNTIYFGEGSWLTVV.

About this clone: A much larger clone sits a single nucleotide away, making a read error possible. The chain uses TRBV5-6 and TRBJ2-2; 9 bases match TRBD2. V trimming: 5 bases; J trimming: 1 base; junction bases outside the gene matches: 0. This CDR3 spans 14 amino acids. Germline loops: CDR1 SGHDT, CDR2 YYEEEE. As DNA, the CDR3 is TGTGCCAGCAGGACTAGCGGGAACACCGGGGAGCTGTTTTTT. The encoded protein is CASRTSGNTGELFF.